The clone carrying this TCR beta chain was observed many times. Its antigen remains unknown. One entry per CDR3 protein, called by TCRdb with MiXCR from the RT-PCR reads. The sample carries approximately 730,000 distinct CDR3 sequences, approximately 15% recorded once. V was cut by 1 base and J by 8 bases, with 10 bases left in between. The CDR3 covers 13 residues. Per germline, CDR1 SGHDT and CDR2 YYEEEE. The sample belongs to a study of response to subunit inactivated influenza vaccine. Study-level results: The authors suggested that few new T cells are recruited per seasonal influenza vaccination.

Sequenced material: PBMCs from blood, taken less than 15 days before vaccination. This chain joins TRBV5-6 and TRBJ2-1; unclear D gene. The TCR sequence derives from a man aged 45 to 65 who received an inactivated influenza vaccine. CDR3 coding DNA: TGTGCCAGCAGCTTGCCCATACAAGATGAGCAGTTCTTC. Its protein product is CASSLPIQDEQFF.